This T cell receptor beta chain was captured in a study of CD8+CD57+ T cells in acquired aplastic anemia (dated by TCRdb to about 2018). Regarding the research as a whole: DNA extracted from sorted CD4+ and CD8+ cells had a mean of around 3 ug, with a range of about 0.19 to 30 ug. CD8+CD57+ expansion was defined as a frequency above the mean frequency observed in healthy subjects.

General findings and caveats noted by the study authors: Roughly 29 CD8+ CDR3 sequences were shared between patients and controls but appeared highly expressed in patients and within their immunodominant clones. Patients and healthy controls showed no significant difference in CD8+ Simpson's diversity (P=0.060).

The germline V and J ends show losses of 4 bases and 4 bases respectively, and no gene match explains 5 bases of the junction. The CDR3 sequence holds 15 residues, the cysteine and phenylalanine included. CDR3 DNA is the only sequence kept; it has 45 bases, read in frame from the first base. CDR1 and CDR2 were assigned from the germline V gene (reference sequence) as SEHNR and FQNEAQ. Patients chosen for sequencing had shown expansion of CD8+CD57+ cells by flow cytometry. All patients had severe acquired aplastic anemia diagnosed by International Study of Aplastic Anemia and Agranulocytosis and Camitta criteria. No patient had received any therapy when blood was sampled. In the study, sorted CD4+ and CD8+ blood T cells from patients with severe aplastic anemia and from healthy subjects underwent deep sequencing of TCR repertoires. In the USA, patient enrollment took place under clinicaltrials.gov protocols 00001620, 01623167, 00001397, 00071045, 00081523 and 00961064. Ficoll-Paque density gradient centrifugation was used to isolate peripheral blood mononuclear cells. Before DNA extraction, CD4+ and CD8+ T cells were sorted with FACS or magnetic beads.

Genomic DNA was used as template for profiling of TCR beta VDJ combinations and CDR3 sequences. TCR repertoire sequencing was run on an Illumina HiSeq 2000. In the authors' own workflow: Repertoire assessment relied on Simpson's diversity index, CDR3 size and DJ length profiles, and TRBV/TRBJ rearrangement plots. Whichever DNA sequence was most abundant in the deep sequencing data was defined as the immunodominant clone. CDR3 amino acid sequences were checked for sharing between subjects and were compared against published repertoires and the VDJdb database. TCRdb reprocessing: public reads trimmed at Q25 with fastp, clones called with MiXCR, in-frame beta chains kept. Rows with one shared CDR3 protein collapse into an entry with the most common genes and DNA. The V and J calls, along with clone size, are taken from TCRdb and not from the paper's own processing. This sample comprises fewer than 250,000 distinct CDR3 sequences, around half of them detected only once. The leading ten clones occupy over 7.5% of the sample.

A remark on this clonotype: It has no known antigen specificity. Being one base from a much bigger clone, this may be a read error.

Input material: sorted CD4+, CD8+, or CD8+CD57+ T cells (not recorded which) from PBMCs. The origin of this receptor is a human donor with aplastic anemia. The rearranged segments are TRBV7-9 and TRBJ2-1, with TRBD2 matching 9 junction bases. CDR3 reads: CASSWGRGGYNEQFF. The DNA reads as follows: TGTGCCAGCAGCTGGGGGCGGGGGGGGTACAATGAGCAGTTCTTC.